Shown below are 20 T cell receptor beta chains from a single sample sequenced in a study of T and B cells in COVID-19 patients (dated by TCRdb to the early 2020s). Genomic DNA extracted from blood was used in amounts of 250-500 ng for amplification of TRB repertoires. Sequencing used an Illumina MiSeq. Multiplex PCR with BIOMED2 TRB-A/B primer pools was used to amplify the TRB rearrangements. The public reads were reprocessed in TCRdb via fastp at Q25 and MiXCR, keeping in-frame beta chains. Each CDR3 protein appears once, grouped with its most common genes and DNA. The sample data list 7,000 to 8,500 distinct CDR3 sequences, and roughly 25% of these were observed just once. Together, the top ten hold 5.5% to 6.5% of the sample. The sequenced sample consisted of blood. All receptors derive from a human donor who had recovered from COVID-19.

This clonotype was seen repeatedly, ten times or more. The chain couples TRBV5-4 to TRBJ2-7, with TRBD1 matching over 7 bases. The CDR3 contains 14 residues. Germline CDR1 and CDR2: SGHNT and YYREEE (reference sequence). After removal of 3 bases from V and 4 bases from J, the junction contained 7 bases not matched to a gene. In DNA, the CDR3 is TGTGCCAGCAGCTCTCAGGCACAGGGGTACGAGCAGTACTTC. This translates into CASSSQAQGYEQYF.

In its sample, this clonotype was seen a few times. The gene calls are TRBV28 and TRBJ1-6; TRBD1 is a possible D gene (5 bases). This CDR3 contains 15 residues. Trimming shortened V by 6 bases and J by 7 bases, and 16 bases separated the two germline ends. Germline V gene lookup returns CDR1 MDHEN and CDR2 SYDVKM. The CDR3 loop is CASRTPSTANSPLHF. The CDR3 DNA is TGTGCCAGCAGGACCCCGTCGACAGCAAATTCACCCCTCCACTTT.

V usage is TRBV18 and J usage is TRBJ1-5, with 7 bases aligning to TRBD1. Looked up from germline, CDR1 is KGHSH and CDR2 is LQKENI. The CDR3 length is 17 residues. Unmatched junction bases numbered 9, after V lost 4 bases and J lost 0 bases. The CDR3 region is CASSHSDRSYSNQPQHF. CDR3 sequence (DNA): TGTGCCAGCTCACACTCGGACAGGAGTTATAGCAATCAGCCCCAGCATTTT.

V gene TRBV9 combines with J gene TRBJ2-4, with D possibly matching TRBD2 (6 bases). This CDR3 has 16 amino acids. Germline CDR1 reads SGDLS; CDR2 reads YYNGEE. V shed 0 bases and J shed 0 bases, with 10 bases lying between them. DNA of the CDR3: TGTGCCAGCAGCGTAGGTTGGGGACTAGCCAAAAACATTCAGTACTTC. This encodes CASSVGWGLAKNIQYF.

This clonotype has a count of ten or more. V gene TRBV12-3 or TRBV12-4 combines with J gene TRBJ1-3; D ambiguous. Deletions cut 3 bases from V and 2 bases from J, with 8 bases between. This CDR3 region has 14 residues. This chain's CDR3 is CASSFAGAGNTIYF. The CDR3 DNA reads TGTGCCAGCAGTTTTGCGGGCGCTGGAAACACCATATATTTT.

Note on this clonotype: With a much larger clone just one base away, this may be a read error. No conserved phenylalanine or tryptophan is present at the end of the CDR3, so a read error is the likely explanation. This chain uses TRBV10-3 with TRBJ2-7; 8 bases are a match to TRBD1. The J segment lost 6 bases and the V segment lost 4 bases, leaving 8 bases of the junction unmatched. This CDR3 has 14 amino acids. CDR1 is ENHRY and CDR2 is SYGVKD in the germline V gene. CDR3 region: CAISGSAGGSEQYL. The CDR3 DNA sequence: TGTGCCATCAGTGGTTCAGCAGGGGGCAGCGAGCAGTACTTG.

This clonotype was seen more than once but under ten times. The CDR3 coding sequence is TGCGCCAGCAGCACCGGGAGGGACGCGAGCTCCTACGAGCAGTACTTC. Its protein product is CASSTGRDASSYEQYF. The chain recombines TRBV4-3 with TRBJ2-7, with 8 bases identical to TRBD2. Germline values: CDR1 LGHNA, CDR2 YSLEER. V lost 5 bases and J lost 0; bases outside the gene matches: 9. This CDR3 has 16 amino acids.

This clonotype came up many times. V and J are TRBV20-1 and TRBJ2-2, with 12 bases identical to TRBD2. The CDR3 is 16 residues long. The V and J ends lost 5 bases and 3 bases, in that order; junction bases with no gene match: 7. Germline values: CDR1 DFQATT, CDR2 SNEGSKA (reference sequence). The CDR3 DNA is TGCAGTGCTCCCCCCCTAGCGGGAGGGTACACCGGGGAGCTGTTTTTT. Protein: CSAPPLAGGYTGELFF.

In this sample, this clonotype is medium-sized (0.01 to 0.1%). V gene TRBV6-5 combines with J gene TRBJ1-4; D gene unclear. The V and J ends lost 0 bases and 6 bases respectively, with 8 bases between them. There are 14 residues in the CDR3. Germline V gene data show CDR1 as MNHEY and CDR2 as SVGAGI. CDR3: CASSYSGIDEKLFF. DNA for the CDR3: TGTGCCAGCAGTTACTCGGGCATTGATGAAAAACTGTTTTTT.

CDR3 coding DNA: TGTGCCAGCAGCTTAGCCGTAGTTGGAAACACCATATATTTT. Protein: CASSLAVVGNTIYF. The V gene is TRBV11-2, the J gene TRBJ1-3, with D hard to call. The CDR3 totals 14 residues. Trimming took off 1 base at V and 3 bases at J, with 7 bases between the two ends. CDR1 is SGHAT, CDR2 FQNNGV, per germline. Variable domain in full (rest from reference TRBV11-2 and TRBJ1-3): EAGVAQSPRYKIIEKRQSVAFWCNPISGHATLYWYQQILGQGPKLLIQFQNNGVVDDSQLPKDRFSAERLKGVDSTLKIQPAKLEDSAVYLCASSLAVVGNTIYFGEGSWLTVV.

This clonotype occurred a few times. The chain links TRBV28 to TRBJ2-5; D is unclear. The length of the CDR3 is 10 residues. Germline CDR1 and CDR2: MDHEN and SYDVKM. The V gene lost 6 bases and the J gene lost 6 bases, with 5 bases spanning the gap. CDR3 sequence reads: CASRGKTQYF. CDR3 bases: TGTGCCAGCAGGGGAAAGACCCAGTACTTC.

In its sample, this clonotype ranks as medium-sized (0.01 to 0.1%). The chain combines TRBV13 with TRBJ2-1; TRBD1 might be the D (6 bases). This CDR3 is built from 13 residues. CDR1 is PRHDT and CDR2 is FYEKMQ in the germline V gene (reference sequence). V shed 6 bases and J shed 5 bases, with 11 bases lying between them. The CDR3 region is CASSQDRDNEQFF. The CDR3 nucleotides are TGTGCCAGCAGTCAGGACAGAGACAATGAGCAGTTCTTC.

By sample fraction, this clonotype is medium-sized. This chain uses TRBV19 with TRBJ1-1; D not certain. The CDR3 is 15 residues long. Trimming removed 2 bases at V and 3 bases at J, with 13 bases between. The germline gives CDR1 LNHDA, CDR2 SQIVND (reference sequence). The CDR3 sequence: CASSISGLADTEAFF. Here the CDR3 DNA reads TGTGCCAGTAGTATATCAGGACTAGCGGACACTGAAGCTTTCTTT. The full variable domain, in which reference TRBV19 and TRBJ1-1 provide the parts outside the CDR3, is DGGITQSPKYLFRKEGQNVTLSCEQNLNHDAMYWYRQDPGQGLRLIYYSQIVNDFQKGDIAEGYSVSREKKESFPLTVTSAQKNPTAFYLCASSISGLADTEAFFGQGTRLTVV.

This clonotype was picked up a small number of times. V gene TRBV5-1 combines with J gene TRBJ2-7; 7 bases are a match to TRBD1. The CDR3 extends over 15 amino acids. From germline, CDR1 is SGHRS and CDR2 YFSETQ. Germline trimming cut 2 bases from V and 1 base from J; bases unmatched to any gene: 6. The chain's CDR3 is CASSLNEGASYEQYF. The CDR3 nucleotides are TGCGCCAGCAGCTTAAACGAGGGGGCTTCCTACGAGCAGTACTTC.

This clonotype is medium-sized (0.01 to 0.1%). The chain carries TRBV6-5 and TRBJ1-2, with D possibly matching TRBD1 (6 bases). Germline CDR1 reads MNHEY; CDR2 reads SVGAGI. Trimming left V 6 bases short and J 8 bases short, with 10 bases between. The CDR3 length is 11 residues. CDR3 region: CASRNRDGYTF. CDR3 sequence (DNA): TGTGCCAGCAGGAACAGGGACGGCTACACCTTC.

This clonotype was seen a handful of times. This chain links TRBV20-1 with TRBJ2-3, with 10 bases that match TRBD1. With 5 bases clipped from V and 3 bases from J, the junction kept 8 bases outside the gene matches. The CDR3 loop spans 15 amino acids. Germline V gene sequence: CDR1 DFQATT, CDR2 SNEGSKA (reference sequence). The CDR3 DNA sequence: TGCAGTGCTTCCGGACAGGGGGTTGGTACAGATACGCAGTATTTT. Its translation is CSASGQGVGTDTQYF.

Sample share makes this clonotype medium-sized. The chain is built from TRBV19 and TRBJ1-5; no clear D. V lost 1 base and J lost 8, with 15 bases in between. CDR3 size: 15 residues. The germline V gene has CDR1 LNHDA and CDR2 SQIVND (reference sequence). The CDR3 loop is CASSIVEGGYKPQHF. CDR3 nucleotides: TGTGCCAGTAGTATAGTTGAGGGAGGGTATAAGCCCCAGCATTTT.

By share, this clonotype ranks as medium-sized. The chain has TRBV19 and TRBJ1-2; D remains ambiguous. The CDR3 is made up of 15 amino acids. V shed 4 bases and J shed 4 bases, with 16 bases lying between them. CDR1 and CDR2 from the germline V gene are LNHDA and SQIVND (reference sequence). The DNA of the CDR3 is TGTGCCAGTAGTACGGGAGGGCAGGTCCTCTATGGCTACACCTTC. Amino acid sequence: CASSTGGQVLYGYTF.

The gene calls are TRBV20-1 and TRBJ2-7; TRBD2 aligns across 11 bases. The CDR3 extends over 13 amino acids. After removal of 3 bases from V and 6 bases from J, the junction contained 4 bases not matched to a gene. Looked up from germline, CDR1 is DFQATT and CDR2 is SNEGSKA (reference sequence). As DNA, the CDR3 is TGCAGTGCTAGGGTAGCGGGGGGGAGCGAGCAGTACTTC. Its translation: CSARVAGGSEQYF.

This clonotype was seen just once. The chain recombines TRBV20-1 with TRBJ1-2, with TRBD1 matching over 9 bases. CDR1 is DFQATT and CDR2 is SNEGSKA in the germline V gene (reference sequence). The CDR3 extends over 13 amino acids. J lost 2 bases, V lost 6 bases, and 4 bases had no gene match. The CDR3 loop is CSAPQGANYGYTF. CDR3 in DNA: TGCAGTGCCCCACAGGGGGCCAACTATGGCTACACCTTC.